Sequencing of this T cell receptor beta chain was carried out in a study of beta chain features in type 1 diabetes listed by TCRdb under 2018. For context, the study as a whole: Patients and healthy donors did not differ in mean age, gender distribution, total cell number or subset yield. In the study, recently diagnosed type 1 diabetes patients and matched healthy donors were compared on the TCRB repertoires of their sorted circulating CD4+ T cell subsets. A total of roughly 100 million sorted cells were examined across all samples, and the number of cells per subset was strongly correlated with RNA yield. Whereas all 30 or so donors provided naive and central memory subsets, regulatory and stem cell-like memory subsets were isolated from just 8 patients and roughly 8 healthy donors. Findings and caveats that apply to the study as a whole: Naive, central memory and regulatory TCRB repertoires appeared to be more alike among patients than among healthy donors. Because the HLA sub-analyses included only small numbers of individuals, any influence of HLA type on TCRB rearrangement was left unresolved. Because cDNA rather than genomic DNA was sequenced, highly expressing activated cells could have been over-represented, although no difference in activation and CD3 levels was found between groups. At VDJ recombination sites, patients with type 1 diabetes made fewer insertions and deleted more nucleotides, a pattern implying thymic rearrangement abnormalities. Type 1 diabetes patients showed a moderate but significant shortening of TCRB CDR3 length in all four CD4+ subsets. Shorter templates might be favored by PCR, yet because patient and control samples were amplified and corrected together, any such skew would affect both groups equally.

The entire amount of isolated RNA was reverse transcribed using the High Capacity cDNA Reverse Transcription Kit, so the sequenced TCRB transcripts were expressed ones. Naive, central memory and regulatory T cell samples underwent deep immunoSEQ sequencing, averaging approximately 3.3 million total reads per sample. Sorted cells were lysed in RLT buffer, and RNA was extracted using DNase-treated RNeasy Micro or Mini kits according to cell number. To prevent cross-contamination, every cell subset was processed on its own, while patient and healthy donor samples were processed together. The immunoSEQ multiplex PCR was used to amplify TCRB sequences from cDNA, yielding 87-bp fragments that span the CDR3 region. Amplicons were sequenced on the Illumina HiSeq platform. Per the authors' processing: Synthetic template baselines were used to correct PCR bias computationally, reads within Hamming distance 2 were collapsed, and singletons that could not be merged were discarded. Reads were aligned against IMGT to assign V, D and J genes, CDR3 length and insertions or deletions at six rearrangement sites. Clonotype counts were normalized to sorted cell number within each subset before computing true diversity and Gini coefficients with the tcR R package. The overlap coefficient, calculated on TCRB nucleotide sequences, was used to measure repertoire sharing. As a proxy for the pre-selection repertoire, out-of-frame TCRB sequences from naive cells were analyzed. The immuneACCESS repertoire file appears here via TCRdb, limited to in-frame rearrangements. These files lack a portion of the clones; in checked studies, under half of the deficit traces to unresolved V genes, and the cause of the others is not known. That table furnishes V, J and clone size, whereas the DNA furnished D and trimming. The sample yields a few hundred thousand clones; roughly 31% were counted once. The leading ten clones occupy 0.05% to 0.07% of the sample.

From each donor, a single peripheral blood sample of about 120 mL on average was drawn into heparinised tubes. Naive, central memory, regulatory and stem cell-like memory CD4+ T cells were sorted on a BD FACSAria II using a panel including CD45RO, CCR7, CD25, CD127, CD95 and CD27. Every sorted population had a purity above 95%. PBMCs were isolated right away by Lymphoprep density gradient centrifugation and were stained directly, without culture. Samples were stained and sorted in pairs, with one healthy donor and one patient per experiment, so that batch effects were minimized. With regard to this clone: No antigen is known for it. There are no base qualities to consult, and no much larger clone falls within one base.

Trimming takes 5 bases off V and 6 bases off J; junction bases not matched to a gene: 4. The CDR3 runs 13 amino acids, cysteine and phenylalanine included. Solely the CDR3 DNA is kept, with 39 bases framed from the first base. CDR1 is given as PRHDT and CDR2 as FYEKMQ, both from the germline V gene (reference sequence). Sequenced: naive CD4+ T cells from blood. The cell subset or site label here, explained by the study, means: true naive CD4+ T cells. The receptor was isolated from a man in his late teens or twenties in good health. Rearrangement joined TRBV13 to TRBJ1-5, with TRBD1 identical over 7 junction bases. The base sequence is TGTGCCAGCAGCCCAGGGGGGACTCAGCCCCAGCATTTT. Translated, this is CASSPGGTQPQHF.